This T cell receptor (beta chain) is from a study of T cell responses to AZD1222 COVID-19 vaccine. Whole-study context: Researchers grouped second doses given at about 4 or about 12 weeks into one pool.

Profiling relied on immunoSEQ multiplex PCR, and the TCRdb table lists in-frame clones only, not all of them. The table shows some 62,000 clones, with about 74% occurring only once. Study results and caveats: Repertoire sampling was restricted to post-peak T cell response timepoints. Only a handful of people who got AZD1222 tested seropositive at baseline. Clonal diversity was possibly underestimated, and white British individuals and females predominated among donors.

This clone was seen only a few times. Its antigen remains unidentified. Its ends do not fully match the called genes, so a read error is possible. The CDR3 sequence is 14 residues long. The germline V gene encodes CDR1 LNHDA and CDR2 SQIVND (reference sequence). The chain carries TRBV19 and TRBJ1-1; 10 nucleotides line up with TRBD1. The sample here was peripheral blood, taken on day 0 of AZD1222 vaccination. This clonotype was obtained from an adult in good health. As DNA, the CDR3 is TGTGCCAGTAGCATAGGACAGGGGGTCACTGAAGCTTTCTTT. This translates into CASSIGQGVTEAFF.